Below are 20 T cell receptor beta chains sequenced from a single sample in a study of T-cell memory formation after mild COVID-19. TCRdb analysed the 5' RACE reads with MiXCR anew, one entry per CDR3 protein. The sample records fewer than 700,000 distinct CDR3 sequences, less than 25% being singletons. The sample consisted of PBMCs or a T cell subset sorted from them (not recorded which). The receptors were sampled from an adult woman who had mild COVID-19 (a few samples of this study predate the infection). Cell type and time point are not known.

Only a few counts were recorded for this clonotype. The J gene is TRBJ2-7, the V gene TRBV7-9; TRBD1 is a possible D gene (6 bases). The CDR3 extends over 15 amino acids. Germline lookup yields CDR1 SEHNR and CDR2 FQNEAQ (reference sequence). Trimming stripped 2 bases from V and 3 bases from J, with 14 bases between. Here the CDR3 reads CASSLTRQANYEQYF. The CDR3 coding sequence is TGTGCCAGCAGCTTAACGAGACAGGCGAACTACGAGCAGTACTTC.

J is TRBJ2-1 and V is TRBV13, with TRBD2 identical over 10 bases. The J segment lost 10 bases and the V segment lost 5 bases, leaving 11 bases of the junction unmatched. The CDR3 spans 15 residues. CDR1 and CDR2 (germline): PRHDT, FYEKMQ (reference sequence). The CDR3 loop reads CASSRGLADSGEQFF. The CDR3 DNA sequence: TGTGCCAGCAGCCGTGGACTAGCGGACTCTGGGGAGCAGTTCTTC.

The rearrangement uses TRBV5-1 and TRBJ1-1; D is unclear. The CDR3 covers 18 residues. V was clipped by 0 bases and J by 0 bases, with 18 bases between them. Germline values: CDR1 SGHRS, CDR2 YFSETQ. CDR3 nucleotides: TGCGCCAGCAGCTTGGGGGCAGGTCTTGGAGGAATGAACACTGAAGCTTTCTTT. It is translated as CASSLGAGLGGMNTEAFF.

This clonotype was found a few times. The J gene is TRBJ1-1, the V gene TRBV20-1; 7 bases are a match to TRBD1. After removal of 6 bases from V and 2 bases from J, the junction contained 9 bases not matched to a gene. The CDR3 consists of 14 residues. Germline-derived CDR1 and CDR2 are DFQATT and SNEGSKA (reference sequence). The CDR3 nucleotides read TGCAGTGCGCAAGACAGGGAAGAAAACACTGAAGCTTTCTTT. Residues: CSAQDREENTEAFF.

In DNA, the CDR3 is TGTGCCAGCAGCTTAGTAGTGACAGGCGAGACCCAGTACTTC. Translation: CASSLVVTGETQYF. The chain links TRBV11-2 to TRBJ2-5; possibly TRBD1 for D (6 bases). Germline V CDR1 and CDR2: SGHAT, FQNNGV. V shed 1 base and J shed 5 bases, with 11 bases lying between them. This CDR3 contains 14 residues.

This clonotype turned up a few times. The chain has TRBV20-1 and TRBJ1-1; D is perhaps TRBD1 (5 bases). The CDR3 contains 16 residues. The V end was cut by 0 bases, the J end by 3 bases, with 17 bases between. The germline V gene encodes CDR1 DFQATT and CDR2 SNEGSKA (reference sequence). In DNA form, the CDR3 reads TGCAGTGCTAGAGATCGGCGGGGCACGAGGGACACTGAAGCTTTCTTT. Its translation is CSARDRRGTRDTEAFF.

This clonotype was counted only a few times. The chain links TRBV23-1 to TRBJ1-2, with a tentative D call TRBD1 (5 bases). TRBV23-1 is an ORF, and what it does is uncertain. The CDR3 totals 14 residues. Trimming removed 4 bases from V and 6 bases from J, with 15 bases in between. The CDR3 nucleotides are TGCGCCAGCAGTCCAACTGGAGGGGCCAATGGCTACACCTTC. The encoded protein is CASSPTGGANGYTF.

This clonotype was counted between two and nine times. V and J are TRBV7-3 and TRBJ2-3, with 7 bases that match TRBD2. With V trimmed by 4 bases and J by 2 bases, 12 bases remained unmatched. The CDR3 totals 17 residues. CDR1 is SGHTA, CDR2 FQGTGA, per germline. This CDR3 reads CASSSYEPSGNTDTQYF. The CDR3 DNA follows: TGTGCCAGCAGCTCCTACGAGCCTAGCGGCAACACAGATACGCAGTATTTT.

This clonotype was seen more than once but under ten times. This sequence joins TRBV2 and TRBJ1-2; no definite D call. V dropped 6 bases and J dropped 8 bases, with 19 bases sitting between them. This CDR3 comprises 14 residues. Looked up from germline, CDR1 is SNHLY and CDR2 is FYNNEI. As DNA, the CDR3 is TGTGCCAGCAGCCAGGAGGGCAACTCGGAGGGCTACACCTTC. The encoded protein is CASSQEGNSEGYTF.

The rearrangement uses TRBV10-3 and TRBJ1-2, with D unresolved. Trimming pared 0 bases from V and 6 bases from J, leaving 11 bases between. The V gene's germline CDR1 is ENHRY and CDR2 SYGVKD. The CDR3 is 14 amino acids. The CDR3 sequence is CAISESQSKDGYTF. DNA for the CDR3: TGTGCCATCAGTGAGTCACAGAGTAAGGATGGCTACACCTTC.

This clonotype was counted only a few times. The chain has TRBV6-4 and TRBJ2-3; maybe TRBD1 (5 bases). The CDR3 runs to 15 residues. The V gene lost 8 bases and the J gene lost 2 bases, with 17 bases spanning the gap. Germline V lookup: CDR1 MRHNA, CDR2 SNTAGT. As DNA, the CDR3 is TGTGCCAGCTCACCAGGGATTTCGCACACAGATACGCAGTATTTT. Translating gives CASSPGISHTDTQYF.

The rearrangement links TRBV6-5 to TRBJ2-7; D possibly matches TRBD1 or TRBD2 (6 bases each). The CDR3 has 14 residues. Germline V lookup: CDR1 MNHEY, CDR2 SVGAGI. V was trimmed by 1 base and J by 5 bases, leaving 12 bases between them. The CDR3 loop is CASSYWQGRNEQYF. As DNA, the CDR3 is TGTGCCAGCAGTTACTGGCAGGGGAGGAACGAGCAGTACTTC.

The chain links TRBV12-3 or TRBV12-4 to TRBJ2-7; D assignment may be TRBD1 or TRBD2 (5 bases each). The V gene lost 3 bases and the J gene lost 4 bases, with 13 bases spanning the gap. This CDR3 has 14 residues. CDR3 DNA sequence: TGTGCCAGCAGTTTCGCACTAGGGGCGTACGAGCAGTACTTC. As protein: CASSFALGAYEQYF.

The genes are TRBV15 and TRBJ1-2; TRBD1 agrees at 7 bases. This CDR3 has 14 residues. CDR1 LNHNV and CDR2 YYDKDF come from the germline V gene (reference sequence). After removal of 0 bases from V and 4 bases from J, the junction contained 2 bases not matched to a gene. The CDR3 protein is CATSRDRGAYGYTF. The CDR3 DNA reads TGTGCCACCAGCAGAGACAGGGGGGCCTATGGCTACACCTTC. The whole variable domain, filled in from reference TRBV15 and TRBJ1-2, reads DAMVIQNPRYQVTQFGKPVTLSCSQTLNHNVMYWYQQKSSQAPKLLFHYYDKDFNNEADTPDNFQSRRPNTSFCFLDIRSPGLGDTAMYLCATSRDRGAYGYTFGSGTRLTVV.

In this sample, this clonotype turned up a few times. The rearrangement uses TRBV10-3 and TRBJ2-3; 7 positions agree with TRBD2. J gave up 2 bases and V 0 bases, and 5 bases lay outside the gene matches. Germline V lookup: CDR1 ENHRY, CDR2 SYGVKD. This CDR3 spans 16 amino acids. The CDR3 region is CAISESLSGDTDTQYF. CDR3 in DNA: TGTGCCATCAGTGAGTCATTGAGCGGGGACACAGATACGCAGTATTTT.

The chain couples TRBV10-3 to TRBJ2-5; 9 bases fit TRBD2. The CDR3 totals 15 residues. Germline V lookup: CDR1 ENHRY, CDR2 SYGVKD. V lost 4 bases and J lost 2; bases outside the gene matches: 5. The CDR3 DNA is TGTGCCATCAGTGGGTCGGGACTAGCACAAGAGACCCAGTACTTC. Translated: CAISGSGLAQETQYF.

CDR3 sequence (DNA): TGTGCCAGCAGCCAAGATCGGGGGGCAGCCTACAATGAGCAGTTCTTC. This codes for CASSQDRGAAYNEQFF. The chain couples TRBV4-2 to TRBJ2-1, with D possibly TRBD2 on 7 matching bases. The germline V and J ends were trimmed by 0 bases and 2 bases, with 11 bases remaining between them. The CDR3 is made up of 16 amino acids. In germline, CDR1 is LGHNA, CDR2 YNFKEQ.

This clonotype was seen more than once but under ten times. The V and J genes are TRBV18 and TRBJ2-7; 7 bases map to TRBD2. The CDR3 is 14 amino acids. Per germline, CDR1 KGHSH and CDR2 LQKENI. V was clipped by 2 bases and J by 7 bases; unmatched bases: 8. The CDR3 bases are TGTGCCAGCTCACCAGGACTCCGAGCGGGAGAGCAGTACTTC. Its protein is CASSPGLRAGEQYF.

This clonotype has a handful of counts. CDR3 loop: CASRTLAGSYEQYF. DNA for the CDR3: TGTGCCAGCCGTACTCTAGCGGGGTCCTACGAGCAGTACTTC. V usage is TRBV4-2 and J usage is TRBJ2-7, with 9 bases that match TRBD2. The V and J ends lost 8 bases and 1 base, in that order; junction bases with no gene match: 6. The germline V gene encodes CDR1 LGHNA and CDR2 YNFKEQ. The CDR3 runs 14 residues.

The rearrangement links TRBV6-2 or TRBV6-3 to TRBJ2-7; D gene unclear. Trimming took 2 bases from V and 0 from J, leaving 8 bases between them. Per the germline V gene, CDR1 is MNHEY and CDR2 is SVGEGT. This CDR3 comprises 14 residues. The CDR3 sequence is CASSYLGNSYEQYF. As DNA, the CDR3 is TGTGCCAGCAGTTACCTTGGCAACTCCTACGAGCAGTACTTC.